This T cell receptor (beta chain) stems from a study of cytomegalovirus exposure and HLA in healthy donors (dated by TCRdb to 2016 to 2017). For context, the study as a whole: An earlier analysis of several hundred of the donors reported more than 250 Gb of sequence data and roughly 110 million unique TCR beta sequences from about 200 million T cells. A separate validation cohort of roughly 130 different subjects was used in addition to the roughly 640-subject first cohort. Rather than using new phenotypic data, the later analysis identified candidate immune exposures from TCR beta sequences and from how often those sequences occurred across donors. Donor age, sex, ethnicity and CMV serostatus were collected together with the repertoire data. Among around 400 genotyped donors of the cohort, an average of 235,054 unique TCR beta nucleotide sequences were sequenced per donor, roughly 20% of them non-productive. Of the 300 to 500 genotyped donors, 80% to 90% were placed in the genetic ancestry cluster associated with self-reported Caucasian donors. Using immunosequencing, the study profiled T cell repertoires from about 620 subjects and related those repertoires to cytomegalovirus serostatus. In an earlier analysis of more than 550 of the donors, high-throughput TCR beta sequencing was used to judge whether each TCR beta V gene segment behaved as functional or pseudogenic. An early release that covered 500 to 800 HLA-typed donors contained 300 to 350 gigabases of sequencing data and 65 million to 100 million unique TCR sequences. Five DR-DQ haplotypes were treated as single units for association and clustering because of strong linkage in the cohort. Class I and class II HLA loci were covered by the typing at four-digit resolution. In a later genetic analysis, genome-wide SNP genotypes for about three fifths of the roughly 670 donors were used, and that subset was treated as a discovery cohort. A later analysis re-examined previously published TCR beta repertoires from around 670 donors and added high-resolution HLA genotyping to investigate patterns of TCR occurrence. The study aimed to test whether cataloging public T cell receptors could reveal signatures of past pathogen exposure. High-throughput TCR immunosequencing, statistical association of individual TCRs with disease status, and machine learning were combined to predict cytomegalovirus infection status. The number of typed donors differed by locus: about 629-630 for A, B, C, DRB1 and DQB1; 522 for DQA1; some 610 for DPA1; and 400 to 480 for DPB1. All discovery cohort repertoires had been generated on a single sequencing platform. Overall results and qualifications from the work: Immune exposure information for the cohort was limited to CMV serostatus. In an earlier analysis of 587 of the donors, most TCR beta V segments appeared in productive rearrangements about 90% or about 30% of the time, broadly matching IMGT annotations. Three of the identified cytomegalovirus-associated TCR beta chains were confirmed in vitro to be specific for cytomegalovirus antigens. Correlated functional status among segregating V segments might reflect linkage disequilibrium, but an unknown experimental factor could not be ruled out. A later analysis found that HLA-associated TCR beta chains were more clonally expanded and had lower generation probabilities than equally common non-associated chains. Most TCR sequences were observed very rarely across donors, whereas some public TCRs were present in many individuals. Roughly uniform sequencing depth across donors was assumed in presence/absence analyses, although this assumption may not hold. The classifier was reported to diagnose cytomegalovirus status with high specificity and sensitivity in both the original and validation cohorts. Specific HLA alleles were associated with around 18,000 TCR beta sequences at a false discovery rate of 0.05 in a later analysis. When HLA alleles, especially DR and DQ, strongly co-occurred, TCR associations were difficult to assign to individual alleles. This cohort had only TCR beta chains sequenced, and the lack of alpha or paired-chain data limited which features could be detected. V-gene and J-gene trimming of TCR beta chains was associated with a missense DCLRE1C variant in a later genetic analysis, and the association was replicated in an independent cohort. A cluster of highly shared sequence variants was judged likely to be a technical artifact of the sequencing pipeline. A further reported finding was that TCR beta sequences accurately predicted the HLA-A and HLA-B alleles for most subjects in the first cohort. A later analysis found that most CMV-associated TCR beta chains appeared HLA-restricted, with HLA associations seemingly driven largely by CMV exposure. Over 15 rarely observed V segments, including chromosome 9 orphons, were excluded from the earlier analysis of about 600 of the donors because counts were too low. According to a later genetic analysis, donors in an Asian-associated ancestry cluster had fewer N-insertions in productive TCRs than the approximately 650-donor mean. A total of 150 to 200 TCR beta chains were listed by the study as associated with cytomegalovirus. Several of the top co-occurrence clusters appeared to be linked to parvovirus B19, influenza, CMV and Epstein-Barr virus, according to a later analysis. Because some donors lacked HLA typing at each locus, the association tests relied only on the typed subset. A later analysis found that TCR association rates varied across HLA loci, with DRB1 alleles showing the most associated TCRs and HLA-C alleles the fewest. The 87-base-pair reads could not distinguish some IMGT-functional V segments, including TRBV6-2 and TRBV6-3, so those segments were excluded. The authors suggested that the approach could potentially be extended to other disease states and immunological phenotypes.

The cohort consisted of 600 to 750 healthy bone marrow donors. All cohort members were sampled while nominally healthy, although unrecorded immune exposures were likely present. The donor was CMV seropositive and was included in the group of about 290 seropositive cohort members. Each donor provided a peripheral blood sample, and peripheral blood mononuclear cells were used for TCR beta sequencing. Genomic DNA was extracted from the blood cell samples with the Qiagen DNeasy Blood Extraction Kit. Remarks on this clone: The antigen it recognizes is unknown. Base-call qualities are not available, and no considerably larger clone is one nucleotide away.

Library preparation employed the immunoSEQ multiplex PCR assay. The multiplex PCR relied on a mix of 60 forward primers for TCR Vbeta segments and 13 reverse primers for TCR Jbeta segments. Amplification of the CDR3 region of rearranged TCR beta genes was performed with a multiplex PCR assay on genomic DNA. The amplified TCR beta libraries were sequenced on the Illumina HiSeq System as 87-base-pair reads. Under the source paper's analysis protocol: A later analysis tallied roughly 78 million unique TCR beta chains across the 666 repertoires, and approximately 9.9 million of those chains were shared by two or more donors. Raw reads were error-corrected and collapsed into unique sequences by a nearest-neighbor algorithm in which closely related sequences were merged to remove PCR and sequencing errors. To assign V, D and J gene segments, CDR3 sequences were aligned to IMGT reference sequences. For a sequence to be retained, at least a six-nucleotide match to both a V gene segment and a J gene segment was required. A rearrangement counted as productive if the CDR3 had no stop codons and remained in frame with V and J, and every other rearrangement counted as non-productive. Following IMGT convention, CDR3 was defined as the stretch from the second conserved V-encoded cysteine up to the conserved J-encoded phenylalanine. The earlier analysis of about 500 of the donors excluded sequences that lacked an unambiguous match to a single V gene segment. In an earlier analysis of a few hundred of the donors, a V segment was called functional when productive rearrangements were above 56.7%, and segregating when the standard deviation between donors exceeded 5%. A statistical classification framework was built for diagnosing cytomegalovirus status from the catalog of TCR beta chain sequences. In a later analysis, V and J genes were assigned by comparing TCR nucleotide sequences against IMGT/GENE-DB human TR gene sequences. A later analysis assigned CDR3 sequences and most-parsimonious VDJ recombination scenarios with the TCRdist pipeline. A later analysis defined each TCR beta chain by its CDR3 amino acid sequence plus V-gene family, and excluded reads lacking a unique V-gene family. As a way to deal with suspected cross-contamination and a sequencing artifact, a later analysis dropped 500 to 700 nucleotide sequences that were highly shared and had low generation probability. In a later analysis, a clonal expansion index was calculated for each public chain from normalized within-repertoire ranks of inferred template counts. A later analysis computed generation probabilities with a VDJ recombination model fitted to out-of-frame rearrangements, and checked the results against IGoR. In a later analysis, TCR-TCR, TCR-HLA and TCR-CMV co-occurrence was scored with hypergeometric tests, and a repertoire-size bias correction was applied to TCR pairs. A later analysis estimated false discovery rates by permuting HLA or CMV assignments 20 times. In a later analysis, co-occurring TCRs were grouped using DBSCAN, and TCRdist sequence similarity was added for clustering within HLA-allele-positive subsets. Repertoires with fewer than 30,000 or more than 120,000 public chains, plus five repertoires with anomalous nucleotide sharing, were excluded from co-occurrence clustering. Sourced from immuneACCESS, this table was stored by TCRdb with only in-frame sequences that have V and J called. A share of the clones is absent; for the studies checked, an unresolved V gene accounts for under half, and the remainder has no known explanation. V and J calls and clone size are given by that table; D and trimming were obtained from the DNA. Present in this sample are 130,000 or so clones, about three quarters of which were seen just once. The top ten hold around 7% of the sample.

The CDR3 sequence holds 16 residues, the cysteine and phenylalanine included. Only the CDR3 region is kept as DNA, spanning 48 bases read in frame from base 1. V lost 3 bases and J lost 5 bases; the stretch between them is 18 bases long. As encoded in the germline V gene, CDR1 is ENHRY while CDR2 is SYGVKD. Recombination linked TRBV10-3 to TRBJ2-3; a tentative D match to TRBD1 spans 6 bases. Sequencing was done on a sample of PBMCs. The TCR was taken from a man aged 35 to 55 in good health and CMV-seropositive. The DNA is as follows: TGTGCCATCAGTGACCAATGGACAGTGAAGGTAGATACGCAGTATTTT. Translated, this is CAISDQWTVKVDTQYF.